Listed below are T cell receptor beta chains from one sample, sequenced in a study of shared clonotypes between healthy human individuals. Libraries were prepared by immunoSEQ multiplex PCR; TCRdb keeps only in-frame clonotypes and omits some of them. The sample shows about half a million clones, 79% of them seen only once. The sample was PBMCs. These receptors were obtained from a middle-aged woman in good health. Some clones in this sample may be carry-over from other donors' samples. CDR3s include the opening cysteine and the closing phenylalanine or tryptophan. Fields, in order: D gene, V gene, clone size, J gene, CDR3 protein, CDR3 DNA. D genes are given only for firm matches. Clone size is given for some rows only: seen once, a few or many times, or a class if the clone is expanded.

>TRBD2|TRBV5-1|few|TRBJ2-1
CASSDPGTKNEQFF
TGCGCCAGCAGCGACCCGGGGACTAAAAATGAGCAGTTCTTC
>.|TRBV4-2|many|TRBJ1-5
CASSQNLGVQPQHF
TGTGCCAGCAGCCAAAATCTGGGTGTCCAGCCCCAGCATTTT
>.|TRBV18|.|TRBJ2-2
CASSPSNAANTGELFF
TGTGCCAGCTCACCTTCGAATGCGGCGAACACCGGGGAGCTGTTTTTT
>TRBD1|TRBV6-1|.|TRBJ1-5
CASSAGGDGQPQHF
TGTGCCAGCAGTGCAGGGGGTGACGGTCAGCCCCAGCATTTT
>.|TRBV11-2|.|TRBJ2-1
CASSLGPSIAGEQFF
TGTGCCAGCAGCTTAGGCCCCTCCATTGCGGGGGAGCAGTTCTTC
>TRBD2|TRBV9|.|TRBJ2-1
CASSVEGTSYNEQFF
TGTGCCAGCAGCGTAGAGGGGACTAGCTACAATGAGCAGTTCTTC
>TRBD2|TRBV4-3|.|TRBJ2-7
CASSPGLAGIYEQYF
TGCGCCAGCAGCCCCGGACTAGCGGGGATATACGAGCAGTACTTC
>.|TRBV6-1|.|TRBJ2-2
CASSSREGGIGELFF
TGTGCCAGCAGTTCCCGCGAGGGGGGGATCGGGGAGCTGTTTTTT
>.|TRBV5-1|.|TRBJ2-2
CASSLGAGPGELFF
TGCGCCAGCAGCTTGGGCGCAGGCCCCGGGGAGCTGTTTTTT
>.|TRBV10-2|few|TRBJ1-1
CASNIGGDTEAFF
TGCGCCAGCAATATAGGCGGGGACACTGAAGCTTTCTTT
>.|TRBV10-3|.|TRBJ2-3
CAISENNLLGTDTQYF
TGTGCCATCAGTGAAAACAATCTATTGGGCACAGATACGCAGTATTTT
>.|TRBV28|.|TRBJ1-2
CASSLWGRAAGYGYTF
TGTGCCAGCAGTTTATGGGGCAGGGCCGCGGGCTATGGCTACACCTTC
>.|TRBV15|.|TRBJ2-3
CATSRGQASSTDTQYF
TGTGCCACCAGCAGAGGTCAAGCCTCTAGCACAGATACGCAGTATTTT
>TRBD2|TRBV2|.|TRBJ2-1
CASSPLGGRAYNEQFF
TGTGCCAGCAGTCCCCTAGGTGGGAGGGCCTACAATGAGCAGTTCTTC
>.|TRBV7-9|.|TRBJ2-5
CASSRVLDSRETQYF
TGTGCCAGCAGCAGAGTCTTGGATTCTCGGGAGACCCAGTACTTC
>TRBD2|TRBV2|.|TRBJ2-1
CATPQREGVSNEQFF
TGTGCCACCCCACAGCGGGAGGGGGTCTCAAATGAGCAGTTCTTC
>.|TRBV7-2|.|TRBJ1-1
CASSLWQNTEAFF
TGTGCCAGCAGCTTATGGCAGAACACTGAAGCTTTCTTT
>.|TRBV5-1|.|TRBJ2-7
CASQGNADSYEQYF
TGCGCCAGCCAAGGGAATGCGGACTCCTACGAGCAGTACTTC
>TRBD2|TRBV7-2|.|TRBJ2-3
CASSQGGSSTDTQYF
TGTGCCAGCAGCCAGGGAGGGTCTAGCACAGATACGCAGTATTTT
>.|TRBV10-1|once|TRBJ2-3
CASSGTASRDTQYF
TGCGCCAGCAGTGGGACAGCCTCAAGGGATACGCAGTATTTT
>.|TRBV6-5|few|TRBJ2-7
CASRTGGVTYEQYF
TGTGCCAGCAGAACCGGAGGGGTGACCTACGAGCAGTACTTC
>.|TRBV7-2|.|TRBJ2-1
CASSLGQVYNEQFF
TGTGCCAGCAGCTTAGGACAGGTATACAATGAGCAGTTCTTC
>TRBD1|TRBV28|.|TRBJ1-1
CASSKGGSGNTEAFF
TGTGCCAGCAGTAAAGGGGGCTCCGGGAACACTGAAGCTTTCTTT
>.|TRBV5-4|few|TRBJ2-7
CASSPYSSSYEQYF
TGTGCCAGCAGCCCTTATTCGAGCTCCTACGAGCAGTACTTC
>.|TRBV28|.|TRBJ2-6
CASSHRGPGANVLTF
TGTGCCAGCAGCCACCGGGGCCCTGGGGCCAACGTCCTGACTTTC
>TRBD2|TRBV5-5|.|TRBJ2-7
CASRSGTSGRYEQYF
TGTGCCAGCAGGTCCGGGACTAGCGGGAGGTACGAGCAGTACTTC
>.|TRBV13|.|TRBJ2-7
CASSLSPQYEQYF
TGTGCCAGCAGCTTAAGCCCACAGTACGAGCAGTACTTC
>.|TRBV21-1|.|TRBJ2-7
CASSKGGERTSLLWQYF
TGTGCCAGCAGCAAAGGGGGAGAACGGACTAGCCTTCTGTGGCAGTACTTC
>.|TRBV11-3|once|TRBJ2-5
CASSHGVRGAQETQYF
TGTGCCAGCAGCCACGGTGTCAGGGGGGCTCAAGAGACCCAGTACTTC